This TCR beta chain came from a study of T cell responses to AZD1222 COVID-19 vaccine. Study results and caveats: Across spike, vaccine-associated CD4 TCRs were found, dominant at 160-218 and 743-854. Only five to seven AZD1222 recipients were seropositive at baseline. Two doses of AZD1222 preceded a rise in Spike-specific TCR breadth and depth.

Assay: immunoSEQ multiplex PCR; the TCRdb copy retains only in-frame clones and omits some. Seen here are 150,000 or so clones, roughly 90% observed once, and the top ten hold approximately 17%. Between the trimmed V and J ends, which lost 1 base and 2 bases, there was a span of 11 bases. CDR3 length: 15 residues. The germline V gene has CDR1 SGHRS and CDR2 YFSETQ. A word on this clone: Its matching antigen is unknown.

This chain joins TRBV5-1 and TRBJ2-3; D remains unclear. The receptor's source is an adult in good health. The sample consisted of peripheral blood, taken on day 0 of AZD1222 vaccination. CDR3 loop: CASSLLRQDTDTQYF. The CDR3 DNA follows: TGCGCCAGCAGCTTGCTCCGGCAGGACACAGATACGCAGTATTTT.